The 28 T cell receptor beta chains listed next were all sequenced from one sample in a study of T cell responses to AZD1222 COVID-19 vaccine. TCRdb keeps only in-frame clones here, not all; method: immunoSEQ multiplex PCR. The table records about 110,000 clones, 70% to 90% of them present only once. The material sequenced was peripheral blood, taken 28 days after the second AZD1222 dose. These receptors were collected from an adult who received the AZD1222 COVID-19 vaccine.

The chain couples TRBV7-2 to TRBJ2-1, with TRBD1 matching over 8 bases. J lost 7 bases, V lost 1 base, and 3 bases had no gene match. The CDR3 is 14 residues long. Germline assignment: CDR1 SGHTA and CDR2 FQGNSA. The CDR3 spells CASSLGRGQNEQFF. For the CDR3, the DNA is TGTGCCAGCAGCTTAGGCAGGGGGCAGAATGAGCAGTTCTTC.

This clone was seen just once. The chain uses TRBV6-2 or TRBV6-3 and TRBJ1-2; 7 nucleotides line up with TRBD1. This CDR3 contains 14 residues. Germline trimming cut 4 bases from V and 8 bases from J; bases unmatched to any gene: 10. CDR1 and CDR2 (germline): MNHEY, SVGEGT. This chain's CDR3 is CASSSGDSSEGYTF. Written as DNA, the CDR3 is TGTGCCAGCAGTTCCGGGGACAGCTCCGAAGGCTACACCTTC.

The chain carries TRBV5-1 and TRBJ1-4, with D perhaps matching TRBD1 (5 bases). V lost 1 base and J 6 bases, leaving 16 bases between the germline ends. Germline V gene sequence: CDR1 SGHRS, CDR2 YFSETQ. This CDR3 is built from 16 residues. CDR3: CASSLLAGLGDEKLFF. Written as DNA, the CDR3 is TGCGCCAGCAGCTTGTTGGCAGGGCTCGGGGATGAAAAACTGTTTTTT.

The chain recombines TRBV3-1 (or the pseudogene TRBV3-2) with TRBJ1-1; D is perhaps TRBD1 (5 bases). Trimming stripped 8 bases from V and 4 bases from J, with 20 bases between. CDR3 length: 15 amino acids. Germline CDR1 and CDR2: LGHDT and YNNKEL (reference sequence). This chain's CDR3 is CASAVGLGGGTEAFF. Here the CDR3 DNA reads TGTGCCAGCGCCGTGGGCCTTGGGGGGGGCACTGAAGCTTTCTTT.

The chain combines TRBV5-1 with TRBJ2-7; TRBD1 aligns across 8 bases. The CDR3 runs to 14 residues. V dropped 1 base and J dropped 4; count of bases not matched to a gene: 4. Germline CDR1 SGHRS, CDR2 YFSETQ. The CDR3 bases are TGCGCCAGCAGCTTGTCCGACAGGGGTTACGAGCAGTACTTC. This gives the protein CASSLSDRGYEQYF.

This chain joins TRBV27 and TRBJ2-5; maybe TRBD1 (7 bases). V was clipped by 4 bases and J by 5 bases, with 23 bases between them. Germline CDR1 MNHEY, CDR2 SMNVEV (reference sequence). This CDR3 has 17 residues. For the CDR3, the DNA is TGTGCCAGCAGTTCATCTCCCTACAGGGGAGGAGAGGAGACCCAGTACTTC. Residues: CASSSSPYRGGEETQYF.

The chain is built from TRBV19 and TRBJ2-2; TRBD2 agrees at 14 bases. Germline lookup yields CDR1 LNHDA and CDR2 SQIVND (reference sequence). The CDR3 is 16 residues long. V gave up 4 bases and J gave up 7 bases; unmatched junction bases: 5. Here the CDR3 reads CASSTRLAGGIGELFF. The CDR3 region has the DNA TGTGCCAGTAGTACCCGACTAGCGGGAGGGATCGGGGAGCTGTTTTTT.

This rearrangement joins TRBV28 to TRBJ2-7; 10 nucleotides agree with TRBD1. J was trimmed by 2 bases and V by 6 bases; bases with no gene match: 1. The CDR3 runs to 13 residues. Looked up from germline, CDR1 is MDHEN and CDR2 is SYDVKM. CDR3 sequence: CASRDRGTYEQYF. The DNA for the CDR3 is TGTGCCAGCAGGGACAGGGGGACCTACGAGCAGTACTTC.

V gene TRBV14 combines with J gene TRBJ2-1; D not resolved. Germline CDR1 reads SGHDN; CDR2 reads FVKESK. There are 16 residues in the CDR3. With 0 bases removed from V and 5 bases from J, the gap between germline ends came to 14 bases. The chain's CDR3 is CASSQDPFGHDNEQFF. CDR3 DNA: TGTGCCAGCAGCCAAGACCCTTTCGGGCACGACAATGAGCAGTTCTTC. Drawing the rest from reference TRBV14 and TRBJ2-1, the complete variable domain is EAGVTQFPSHSVIEKGQTVTLRCDPISGHDNLYWYRRVMGKEIKFLLHFVKESKQDESGMPNNRFLAERTGGTYSTLKVQPAELEDSGVYFCASSQDPFGHDNEQFFGPGTRLTVL.

The chain joins TRBV19 to TRBJ2-7; 8 bases fit TRBD1. V dropped 7 bases and J dropped 8; count of bases not matched to a gene: 13. The CDR3 extends over 14 amino acids. Germline CDR1 is LNHDA and CDR2 is SQIVND (reference sequence). For the CDR3, the DNA is TGTGCCAGTATCCCAAGGGACAGGCCCGACCAGCAGTACTTC. Translating gives CASIPRDRPDQQYF.

In this sample, this clone turned up a few times. This chain uses TRBV2 with TRBJ1-5, with 7 positions matching TRBD1. Looked up from germline, CDR1 is SNHLY and CDR2 is FYNNEI. With 5 bases clipped from V and 0 bases from J, the junction kept 4 bases outside the gene matches. The CDR3 sequence is 15 residues long. CDR3 protein: CASSTQGDSNQPQHF. For the CDR3, the DNA is TGTGCCAGCAGTACGCAGGGGGATAGCAATCAGCCCCAGCATTTT.

This clone was counted once. V is TRBV7-6 and J is TRBJ2-2, with D tentatively TRBD2 (6 bases). V lost 5 bases, J lost 6 bases, and 10 bases lay in between. CDR1 SGHVS and CDR2 FNYEAQ come from the germline V gene. This CDR3 is built from 13 residues. The CDR3 coding sequence is TGTGCCAGCAGCCGTAGGGAGGCCGGGGAGCTGTTTTTT. Translated, it gives CASSRREAGELFF.

This clone is termed large (0.1 to 1%). The chain has TRBV5-4 and TRBJ2-1; 8 bases line up with TRBD2. Germline trimming cut 5 bases from V and 4 bases from J; bases unmatched to any gene: 11. The length of the CDR3 is 16 residues. Germline V gives CDR1 SGHNT, CDR2 YYREEE (reference sequence). The CDR3 DNA is TGTGCCAGCAGTCGCGGGGGGCCGCCTGGGTACAATGAGCAGTTCTTC. Amino acids: CASSRGGPPGYNEQFF.

This chain connects TRBV7-2 to TRBJ1-2; perhaps TRBD1 as D (6 bases). Germline CDR1 and CDR2: SGHTA and FQGNSA. Trimming cost V 3 bases and J 8 bases, with 16 bases left between them. This CDR3 is 14 amino acids long. For the CDR3, the DNA is TGTGCCAGCAGCTTTCTGGGCAGGGGCCGAGGCTACACCTTC. Protein product: CASSFLGRGRGYTF.

The chain recombines TRBV4-3 with TRBJ2-7; 8 positions agree with TRBD2. This CDR3 is built from 16 residues. Per germline, CDR1 LGHNA and CDR2 YSLEER. V lost 0 bases, J lost 4 bases, and 8 bases stayed unmatched. For the CDR3, the DNA is TGCGCCAGCAGCCAAGACGGGATCGGGGGGGCGTACGAGCAGTACTTC. Protein product: CASSQDGIGGAYEQYF.

V usage is TRBV6-6 and J usage is TRBJ1-1; TRBD1 matches at 10 bases. Germline loops: CDR1 MNHNY, CDR2 SVGAGI (reference sequence). The CDR3 has 15 amino acids. Losses at the gene ends were 5 bases for V and 0 bases for J; bases not matched to a gene: 3. This CDR3 reads CASSQGTGVNTEAFF. CDR3 DNA: TGTGCCAGCAGTCAAGGGACAGGGGTGAACACTGAAGCTTTCTTT.

This chain connects TRBV27 to TRBJ2-7; D perhaps matches TRBD2 (6 bases). The V end lost 5 bases, the J end lost 5 bases, and 16 bases lay between the germline ends. This CDR3 spans 14 amino acids. Per germline, CDR1 MNHEY and CDR2 SMNVEV (reference sequence). CDR3 sequence: CASSRGTPENEQYF. The CDR3 bases are TGTGCCAGCAGTCGCGGGACCCCTGAGAACGAGCAGTACTTC.

In its sample, this clone was seen a few times. The chain recombines TRBV7-6 with TRBJ2-2; TRBD1 matches 10 bases. The germline V gene encodes CDR1 SGHVS and CDR2 FNYEAQ. Germline trimming cut 0 bases from V and 6 bases from J; bases unmatched to any gene: 7. There are 17 residues in the CDR3. This chain's CDR3 is CASSLAGTGVVAGELFF. For the CDR3, the DNA is TGTGCCAGCAGCTTAGCGGGGACAGGGGTCGTCGCCGGGGAGCTGTTTTTT.

J is TRBJ1-2 and V is TRBV16; D gene ambiguous. Germline loops: CDR1 KGHSY, CDR2 FQNENV. The CDR3 loop spans 11 amino acids. Trimming took 4 bases from V and 1 from J, leaving 1 base between them. The CDR3 loop reads CASSRNYGYTF. Here the CDR3 DNA reads TGTGCCAGCAGCCGTAACTATGGCTACACCTTC.

The chain employs TRBV19 and TRBJ2-2; 11 nucleotides agree with TRBD2. The CDR3 is 17 residues long. The germline V gene has CDR1 LNHDA and CDR2 SQIVND (reference sequence). V was pared by 7 bases and J by 11 bases, with 18 bases of the junction left unmatched. The CDR3 DNA sequence: TGTGCCAGTACCCTCTTTAGCGGGGGGGCCCAGGAGAATGAGCTGTTTTTT. This translates into CASTLFSGGAQENELFF.

V usage is TRBV7-8 and J usage is TRBJ1-6, with unresolved D. Germline V gene data show CDR1 as SGHVS and CDR2 as FQNEAQ. This CDR3 region has 16 residues. V was cut by 1 base and J by 2 bases, with 9 bases left in between. This CDR3 is CASSLGGLAYNSPLHF. The CDR3 nucleotides are TGTGCCAGCAGCTTAGGAGGGCTCGCCTATAATTCACCCCTCCACTTT.

This clone was counted only a few times. The rearrangement joins TRBV6-6 to TRBJ2-7; 13 nucleotides align to TRBD2. This CDR3 comprises 18 residues. Germline lookup yields CDR1 MNHNY and CDR2 SVGAGI (reference sequence). V lost 5 bases to trimming and J lost 0 bases; unmatched junction nucleotides: 10. The CDR3 coding sequence is TGTGCCAGCAGTCGGGGGGGACTAGCGGGGATTGTCTCCTACGAGCAGTACTTC. Protein sequence: CASSRGGLAGIVSYEQYF.

The chain links TRBV6-5 to TRBJ2-1; TRBD2 aligns across 7 bases. CDR1 is MNHEY and CDR2 is SVGAGI in the germline V gene. Unmatched junction bases numbered 4, after V lost 1 base and J lost 4 bases. The CDR3 extends over 15 amino acids. CDR3: CASSYLSGNYNEQFF. DNA of the CDR3: TGTGCCAGCAGTTACTTGAGCGGGAATTACAATGAGCAGTTCTTC.

The V and J genes are TRBV15 and TRBJ2-3, with D hard to call. The CDR3 sequence is 17 residues long. Deletions cut 1 base from V and 1 base from J, with 15 bases between. CDR1 LNHNV and CDR2 YYDKDF come from the germline V gene (reference sequence). The CDR3 loop is CATSRVFGEAGTDTQYF. CDR3 in DNA: TGTGCCACCAGCAGAGTTTTTGGCGAGGCGGGCACAGATACGCAGTATTTT. The complete variable domain, with remaining parts taken from reference TRBV15 and TRBJ2-3, reads DAMVIQNPRYQVTQFGKPVTLSCSQTLNHNVMYWYQQKSSQAPKLLFHYYDKDFNNEADTPDNFQSRRPNTSFCFLDIRSPGLGDTAMYLCATSRVFGEAGTDTQYFGPGTRLTVL.

This clone showed up just a few times. This rearrangement joins TRBV7-8 to TRBJ1-6; 7 bases are a match to TRBD1. The CDR3 sequence is 16 residues long. The J segment lost 9 bases and the V segment lost 6 bases, leaving 14 bases of the junction unmatched. Germline assignment: CDR1 SGHVS and CDR2 FQNEAQ. The DNA for the CDR3 is TGTGCCAGCAGACCCGACAGGGAAAGAATGAGTTCACCCCTCCACTTT. The encoded protein is CASRPDRERMSSPLHF.

On this clone itself: This clone may be a read error of a much larger clone one base away. The same CDR3 is also encoded by other DNA sequences in this sample. The chain links TRBV2 to TRBJ2-1, with 7 nucleotides matching TRBD1. With 7 bases clipped from V and 7 bases from J, the junction kept 16 bases outside the gene matches. This CDR3 spans 16 amino acids. Germline V gene data show CDR1 as SNHLY and CDR2 as FYNNEI. The CDR3 loop reads CASIPPGDRVYNEQFF. The CDR3 nucleotides read TGTGCCAGCATCCCCCCTGGAGACAGGGTTTATAATGAGCAGTTCTTC.

V usage is TRBV7-9 and J usage is TRBJ2-7; 9 bases are shared with TRBD1. The CDR3 is 15 residues long. The germline V gene encodes CDR1 SEHNR and CDR2 FQNEAQ (reference sequence). J was trimmed by 1 base and V by 2 bases; bases with no gene match: 3. This CDR3 reads CASSLLGTGSYEQYF. DNA for the CDR3: TGTGCCAGCAGCTTACTTGGGACAGGGTCCTACGAGCAGTACTTC.

This clone was found once. CDR3 sequence: CASSSPGTSGRGGSSEQFF. The CDR3 DNA reads as TGCGCCAGCAGCTCCCCCGGGACTAGCGGGAGAGGGGGGTCGAGTGAGCAGTTCTTC. J is TRBJ2-1 and V is TRBV5-1; TRBD2 matches at 14 bases. V trimming: 3 bases; J trimming: 9 bases; junction bases outside the gene matches: 17. CDR1 is SGHRS and CDR2 is YFSETQ in the germline V gene. The CDR3 loop spans 19 amino acids.